The clone carrying this T cell receptor (beta chain) was picked up one time. Its target is unknown. A second about 7 to 12 cycle PCR used barcoded and J-beta primers. One entry per CDR3 protein, called by TCRdb with MiXCR from the 5' RACE reads. Seen here are hundreds of thousands of distinct CDR3 sequences, 22% observed once, and the top ten hold 22%. The record originates from a study of blood T cells in healthy people across ages. General observations from the study: For the donors, CMV status was unknown and possibly confounded expanded clonotype changes.

The CDR3 spans 15 residues. The germline CDR1 and CDR2 sequences are KGHSH and LQKENI. V lost 1 base and J lost 5, with 14 bases in between. The source of this sequence is a man aged 65 to 79 in good health. The rearrangement links TRBV18 to TRBJ1-2, with D perhaps matching TRBD1 (5 bases). The sequencing sample was made of blood. The CDR3 here is CASSPQEGPGYGYTF. The CDR3 nucleotides read TGTGCCAGCTCACCACAAGAAGGGCCAGGGTATGGCTACACCTTC.